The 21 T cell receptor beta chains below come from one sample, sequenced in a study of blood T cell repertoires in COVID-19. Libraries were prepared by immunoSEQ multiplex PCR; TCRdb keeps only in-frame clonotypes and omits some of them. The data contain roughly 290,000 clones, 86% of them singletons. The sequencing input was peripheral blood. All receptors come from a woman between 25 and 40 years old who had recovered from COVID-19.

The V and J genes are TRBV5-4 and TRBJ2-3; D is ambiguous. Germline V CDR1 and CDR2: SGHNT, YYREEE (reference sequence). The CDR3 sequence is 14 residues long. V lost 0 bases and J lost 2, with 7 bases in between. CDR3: CASSLDPFTDTQYF. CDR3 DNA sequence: TGTGCCAGCAGCTTGGATCCCTTCACAGATACGCAGTATTTT.

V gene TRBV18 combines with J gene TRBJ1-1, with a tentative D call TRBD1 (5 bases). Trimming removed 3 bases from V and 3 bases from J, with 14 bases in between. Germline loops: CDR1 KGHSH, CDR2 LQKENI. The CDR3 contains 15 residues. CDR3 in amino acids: CASSPLREGDTEAFF. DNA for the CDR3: TGTGCCAGCTCACCCCTCAGGGAGGGTGACACTGAAGCTTTCTTT.

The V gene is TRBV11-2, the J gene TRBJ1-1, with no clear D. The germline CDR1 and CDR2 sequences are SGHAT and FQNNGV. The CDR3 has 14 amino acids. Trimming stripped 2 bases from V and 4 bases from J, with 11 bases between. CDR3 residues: CASSLIGGSTEAFF. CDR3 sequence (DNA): TGTGCCAGCAGCTTAATTGGAGGGAGCACTGAAGCTTTCTTT.

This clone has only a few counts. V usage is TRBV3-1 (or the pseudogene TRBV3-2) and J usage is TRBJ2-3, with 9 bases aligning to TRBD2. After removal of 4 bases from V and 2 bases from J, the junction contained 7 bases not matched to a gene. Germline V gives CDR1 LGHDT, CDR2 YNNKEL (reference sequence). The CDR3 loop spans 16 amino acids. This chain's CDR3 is CASSRQTSGNTDTQYF. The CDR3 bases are TGTGCCAGCAGCCGACAGACTAGCGGAAACACAGATACGCAGTATTTT.

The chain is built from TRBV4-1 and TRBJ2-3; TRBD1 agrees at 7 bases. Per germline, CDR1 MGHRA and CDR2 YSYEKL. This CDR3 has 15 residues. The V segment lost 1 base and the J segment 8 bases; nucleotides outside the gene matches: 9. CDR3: CASSQGGQSLRTQYF. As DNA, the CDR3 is TGCGCCAGCAGCCAAGGGGGACAGAGCCTCCGTACGCAGTATTTT.

The CDR3 is CAIGRDRDGYTF. DNA for the CDR3: TGTGCCATCGGAAGGGACAGGGATGGCTACACCTTC. The chain is built from TRBV10-3 and TRBJ1-2; 9 bases agree with TRBD1. Germline values: CDR1 ENHRY, CDR2 SYGVKD. The CDR3 runs 12 residues. V shed 8 bases and J 6 bases; nucleotides not matched to a gene: 4.

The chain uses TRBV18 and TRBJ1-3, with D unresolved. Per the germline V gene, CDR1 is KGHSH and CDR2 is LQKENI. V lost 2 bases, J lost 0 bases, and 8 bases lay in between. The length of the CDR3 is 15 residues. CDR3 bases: TGTGCCAGCTCACCAAGGAGATTCTCTGGAAACACCATATATTTT. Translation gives CASSPRRFSGNTIYF.

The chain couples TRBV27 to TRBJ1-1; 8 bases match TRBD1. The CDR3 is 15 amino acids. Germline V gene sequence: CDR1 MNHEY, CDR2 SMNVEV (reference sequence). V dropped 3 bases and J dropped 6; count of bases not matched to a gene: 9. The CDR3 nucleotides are TGTGCCAGCAGTTTCGGGACAGGCGCTCTCTCTGAAGCTTTCTTT. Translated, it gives CASSFGTGALSEAFF.

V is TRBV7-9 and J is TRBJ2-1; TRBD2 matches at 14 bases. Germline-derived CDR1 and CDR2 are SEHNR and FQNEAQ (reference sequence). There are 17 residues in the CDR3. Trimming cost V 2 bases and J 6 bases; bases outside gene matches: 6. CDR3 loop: CASSLRVGTSGSNEQFF. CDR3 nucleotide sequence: TGTGCCAGCAGCTTAAGGGTGGGGACTAGCGGGAGCAATGAGCAGTTCTTC.

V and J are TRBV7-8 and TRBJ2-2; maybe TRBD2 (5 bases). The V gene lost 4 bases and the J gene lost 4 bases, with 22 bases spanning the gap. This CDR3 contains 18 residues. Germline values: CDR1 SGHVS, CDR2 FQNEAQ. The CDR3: CASSSPSSGSRATGELFF. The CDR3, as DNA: TGTGCCAGCAGCTCCCCCTCATCGGGGAGTCGGGCCACCGGGGAGCTGTTTTTT.

The CDR3 region has the DNA TGCGCCAGCAGCTTGTCGTCTAGCGGGGAGTACGAGCAGTACTTC. Its translation is CASSLSSSGEYEQYF. The rearrangement joins TRBV5-1 to TRBJ2-7; TRBD2 matches at 9 bases. The CDR3 covers 15 residues. Germline V gives CDR1 SGHRS, CDR2 YFSETQ. The V gene end was trimmed by 1 base and the J gene end by 4 bases; junction bases not matched to a gene: 6.

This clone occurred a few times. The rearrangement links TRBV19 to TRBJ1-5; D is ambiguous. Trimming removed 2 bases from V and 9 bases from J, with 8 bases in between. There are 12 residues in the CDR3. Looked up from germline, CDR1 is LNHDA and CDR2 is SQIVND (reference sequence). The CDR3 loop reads CASSITEGPQHF. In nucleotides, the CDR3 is TGTGCCAGTAGTATAACCGAGGGGCCCCAGCATTTT.

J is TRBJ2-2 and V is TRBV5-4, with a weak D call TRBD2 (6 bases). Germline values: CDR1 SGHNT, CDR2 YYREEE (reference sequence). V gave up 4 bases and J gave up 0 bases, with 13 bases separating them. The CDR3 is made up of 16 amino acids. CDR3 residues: CASSLPGLANTGELFF. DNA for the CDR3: TGTGCCAGCAGCCTGCCGGGACTCGCGAACACCGGGGAGCTGTTTTTT.

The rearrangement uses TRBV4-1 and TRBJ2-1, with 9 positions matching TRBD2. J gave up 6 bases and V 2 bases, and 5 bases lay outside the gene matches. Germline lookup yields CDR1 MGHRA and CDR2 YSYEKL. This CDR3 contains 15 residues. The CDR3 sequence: CASSQSATSGNEQFF. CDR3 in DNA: TGCGCCAGCAGCCAAAGTGCGACTAGCGGCAATGAGCAGTTCTTC.

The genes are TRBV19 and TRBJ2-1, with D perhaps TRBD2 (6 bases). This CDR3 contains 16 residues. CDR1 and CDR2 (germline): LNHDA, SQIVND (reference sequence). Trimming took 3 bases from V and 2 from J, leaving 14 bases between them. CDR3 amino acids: CASSIPATRAYNEQFF. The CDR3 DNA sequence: TGTGCCAGTAGTATTCCGGCGACTAGGGCCTACAATGAGCAGTTCTTC.

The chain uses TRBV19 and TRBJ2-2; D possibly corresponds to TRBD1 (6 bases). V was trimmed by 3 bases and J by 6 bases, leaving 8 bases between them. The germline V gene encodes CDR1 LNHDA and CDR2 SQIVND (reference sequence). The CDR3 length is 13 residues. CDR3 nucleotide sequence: TGTGCCAGTAGTATCAGGGGCCCCGGGGAGCTGTTTTTT. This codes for CASSIRGPGELFF.

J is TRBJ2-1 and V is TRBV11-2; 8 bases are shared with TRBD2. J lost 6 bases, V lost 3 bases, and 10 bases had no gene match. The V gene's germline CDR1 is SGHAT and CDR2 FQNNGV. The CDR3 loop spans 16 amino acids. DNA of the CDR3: TGTGCCAGCAGCTTGATTGGGAGCGGGAGCAGCAATGAGCAGTTCTTC. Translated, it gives CASSLIGSGSSNEQFF.

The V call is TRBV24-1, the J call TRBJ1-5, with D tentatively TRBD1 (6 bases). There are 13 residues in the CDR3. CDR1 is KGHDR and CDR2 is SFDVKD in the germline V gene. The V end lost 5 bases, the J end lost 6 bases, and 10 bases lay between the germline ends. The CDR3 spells CATSGGHGQPQHF. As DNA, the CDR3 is TGTGCCACCAGTGGGGGGCACGGTCAGCCCCAGCATTTT.

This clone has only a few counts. CDR3 in DNA: TGTGCCAGCAGTCGACTAGCGGGGGCCAACTCCTACGAGCAGTACTTC. This sequence encodes CASSRLAGANSYEQYF. This chain uses TRBV6-6 with TRBJ2-7, with 12 bases fitting TRBD2. The CDR3 extends over 16 amino acids. Trimming removed 5 bases from V and 0 bases from J; junction bases left unmatched: 5. In germline, CDR1 is MNHNY, CDR2 SVGAGI (reference sequence).

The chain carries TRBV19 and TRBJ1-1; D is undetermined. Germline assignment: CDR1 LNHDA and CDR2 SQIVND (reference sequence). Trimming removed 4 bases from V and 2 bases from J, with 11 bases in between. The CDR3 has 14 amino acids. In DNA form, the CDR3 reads TGTGCCAGTAGTAGGCGGCAGCTAAACACTGAAGCTTTCTTT. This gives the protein CASSRRQLNTEAFF.

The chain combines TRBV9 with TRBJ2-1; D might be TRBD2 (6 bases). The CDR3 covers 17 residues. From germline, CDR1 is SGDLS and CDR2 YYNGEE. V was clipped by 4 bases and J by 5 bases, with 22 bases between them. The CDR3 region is CASSPGVPGDFNNEQFF. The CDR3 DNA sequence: TGTGCCAGCAGCCCCGGTGTGCCGGGGGATTTTAACAATGAGCAGTTCTTC.